This TCR beta chain was captured in a study of T-cell memory formation after mild COVID-19. The study, taken as a whole, reports: That cross-reactive memory joined was suggested by some responding clones appearing in pre-infection memory. Whereas later expanders leaned CD4+, clones contracting day 15 to 85 showed a balanced CD4/CD8 makeup.

The germline gives CDR1 SQVTM, CDR2 ANQGSEA. The trim removed 6 bases at V and 6 bases at J, leaving 4 bases unmatched. The CDR3 consists of 12 residues. This clonotype was seen only a few times. The antigen is undetermined. TCRdb passed the 5' RACE reads through MiXCR, listing each CDR3 protein once. The data contain 430,000 or so distinct CDR3 sequences, around a quarter of them singletons. The receptor's source is an adult woman who had mild COVID-19 (a few samples of this study predate the infection). Cell type and time point are not known. The rearrangement uses TRBV29-1 and TRBJ2-2; 7 bases line up with TRBD1. The material sequenced was PBMCs or a T cell subset sorted from them (not recorded which). CDR3 sequence reads: CSVTTGSGELFF. For the CDR3, the DNA is TGCAGCGTCACGACAGGGTCCGGGGAGCTGTTTTTT.